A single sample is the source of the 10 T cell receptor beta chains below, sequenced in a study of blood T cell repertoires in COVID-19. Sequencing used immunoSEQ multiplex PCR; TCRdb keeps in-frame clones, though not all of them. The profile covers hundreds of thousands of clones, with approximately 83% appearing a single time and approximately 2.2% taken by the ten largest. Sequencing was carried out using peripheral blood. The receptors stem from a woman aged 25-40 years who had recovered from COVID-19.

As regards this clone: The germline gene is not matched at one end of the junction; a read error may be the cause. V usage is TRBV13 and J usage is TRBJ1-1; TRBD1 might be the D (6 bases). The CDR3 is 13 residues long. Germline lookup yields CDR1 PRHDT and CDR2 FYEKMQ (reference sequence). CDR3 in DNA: TGTGCCAGCAGCATAGGAGGGGGTACTGAAGCTTTCTTT. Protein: CASSIGGGTEAFF.

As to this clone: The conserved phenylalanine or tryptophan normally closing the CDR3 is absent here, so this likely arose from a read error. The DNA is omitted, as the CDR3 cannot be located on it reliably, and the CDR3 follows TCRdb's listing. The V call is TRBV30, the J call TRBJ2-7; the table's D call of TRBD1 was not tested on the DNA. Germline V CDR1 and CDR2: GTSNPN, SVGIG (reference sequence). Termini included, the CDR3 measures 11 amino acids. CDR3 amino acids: CAWRGRTGSLL.

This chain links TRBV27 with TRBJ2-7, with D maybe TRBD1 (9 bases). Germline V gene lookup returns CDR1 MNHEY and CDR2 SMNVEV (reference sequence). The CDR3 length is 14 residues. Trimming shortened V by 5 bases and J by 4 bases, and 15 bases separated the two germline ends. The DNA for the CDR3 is TGTGCCAGCAGTGGTAGCGGGACAGGGTACGAGCAGTACTTC. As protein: CASSGSGTGYEQYF.

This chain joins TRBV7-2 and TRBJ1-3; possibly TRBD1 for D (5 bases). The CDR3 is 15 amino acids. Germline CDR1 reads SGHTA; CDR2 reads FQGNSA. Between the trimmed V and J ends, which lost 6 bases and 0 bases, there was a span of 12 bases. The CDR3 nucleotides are TGTGCCAGCAGTTACGACAGCCGCTCTGGAAACACCATATATTTT. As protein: CASSYDSRSGNTIYF.

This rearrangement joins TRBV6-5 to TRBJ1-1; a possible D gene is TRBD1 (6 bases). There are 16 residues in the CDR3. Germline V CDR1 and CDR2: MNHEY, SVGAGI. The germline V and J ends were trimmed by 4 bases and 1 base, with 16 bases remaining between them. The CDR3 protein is CASSSTYGTQNTEAFF. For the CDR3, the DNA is TGTGCCAGCAGTTCCACCTATGGGACACAGAACACTGAAGCTTTCTTT.

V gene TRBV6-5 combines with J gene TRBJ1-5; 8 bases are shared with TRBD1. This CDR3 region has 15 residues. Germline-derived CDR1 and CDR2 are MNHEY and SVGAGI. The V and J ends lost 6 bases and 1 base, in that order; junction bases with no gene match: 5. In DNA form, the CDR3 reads TGTGCCAGCAGGAGGGACAGGTCAAGCAATCAGCCCCAGCATTTT. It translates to CASRRDRSSNQPQHF.

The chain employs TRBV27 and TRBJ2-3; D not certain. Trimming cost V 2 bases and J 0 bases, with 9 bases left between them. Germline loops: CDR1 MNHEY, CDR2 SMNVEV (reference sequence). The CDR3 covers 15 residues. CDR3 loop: CASSLVTVSTDTQYF. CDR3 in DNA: TGTGCCAGCAGTTTAGTAACAGTGAGCACAGATACGCAGTATTTT.

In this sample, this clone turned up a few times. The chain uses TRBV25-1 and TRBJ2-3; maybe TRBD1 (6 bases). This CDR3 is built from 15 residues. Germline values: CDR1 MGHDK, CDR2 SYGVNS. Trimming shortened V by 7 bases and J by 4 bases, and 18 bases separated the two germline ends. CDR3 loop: CASTSSRDTSDTQYF. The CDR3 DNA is TGTGCCAGCACCTCCTCCCGGGACACATCAGATACGCAGTATTTT.

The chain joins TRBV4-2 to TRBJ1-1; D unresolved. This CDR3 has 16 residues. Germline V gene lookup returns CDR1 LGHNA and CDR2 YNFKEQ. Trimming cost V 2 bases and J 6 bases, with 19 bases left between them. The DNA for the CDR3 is TGTGCCAGCAGCCAATCTACGATCGGGGTTGGGGCTGAAGCTTTCTTT. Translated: CASSQSTIGVGAEAFF.

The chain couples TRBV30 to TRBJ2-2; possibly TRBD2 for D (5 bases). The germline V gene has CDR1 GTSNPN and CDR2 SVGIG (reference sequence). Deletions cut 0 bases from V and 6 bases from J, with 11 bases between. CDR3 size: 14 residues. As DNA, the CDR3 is TGTGCCTGGAGTGTTGGTAGCGTCGCCGGGGAGCTGTTTTTT. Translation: CAWSVGSVAGELFF.